The clone carrying this T cell receptor beta chain was seen only a few times. Its antigen is as yet unknown. The sample comes from a study of beta chain features in type 1 diabetes. Sequenced material consisted of expressed TCRB transcripts (all of the isolated RNA was reverse transcribed). Assay: immunoSEQ multiplex PCR; the TCRdb copy retains only in-frame clones and omits some. The sample lists 200,000 to 250,000 clones, 25% to 30% occurring once. Study results and caveats: Although PCR might favor shorter templates, it would do so equally in patients and controls. At VDJ recombination sites, type 1 diabetes patients had fewer insertions and more deleted nucleotides. Relative to healthy donors, patients appeared to have naive, central memory and Treg TCRB repertoires that were more similar.

Germline loops: CDR1 SGHNT, CDR2 YYREEE (reference sequence). Losses at the gene ends were 3 bases for V and 7 bases for J; bases not matched to a gene: 9. CDR3 length: 15 residues. The sequenced sample was central memory CD4+ T cells from blood. The genes are TRBV5-4 and TRBJ1-4; TRBD1 matches at 7 bases. This clonotype was sampled from a man aged 30 to 45 in good health. The CDR3, as DNA: TGTGCCAGCAGCTCAGGGGACAGCGCATCTGAAAAACTGTTTTTT. Amino acid sequence: CASSSGDSASEKLFF.